This T cell receptor beta chain was captured in a study of early T cells in non-severe SARS-CoV-2 infection. Across the whole study: Bulk RNA isolated from unsorted whole blood underwent sequencing; chains were not paired. General study points: Anti-spike CD8 responses were favored in VDJdb matching, and private and CD4 specificities were missed.

Individual cDNA molecules were tagged with unique molecular identifiers. In TCRdb, the 5' RACE reads were re-called with MiXCR into one record per CDR3 protein. The profile shows some 28,000 distinct CDR3 sequences, around 4.4% of them singletons. Deletions cut 0 bases from V and 0 bases from J, with 13 bases between. Germline lookup yields CDR1 SGHRS and CDR2 YFSETQ. The CDR3 runs to 17 residues. By proportion, this clonotype is medium-sized. The antigen is not known. The V gene is TRBV5-1, the J gene TRBJ1-3; TRBD1 is a possible D gene (6 bases). Sequences were obtained from whole blood. The sequence came from an adult who was a healthcare worker with PCR-confirmed SARS-CoV-2 infection or an uninfected control (not recorded which). The CDR3 DNA sequence: TGCGCCAGCAGCTTGGGAGGGACATCGAACTCTGGAAACACCATATATTTT. Protein sequence: CASSLGGTSNSGNTIYF.